These 18 T cell receptor beta chains were all obtained from the same sample, sequenced in a study of T cells in Graves' hyperthyroidism and ophthalmopathy. Amplification targeted TCR beta CDR3 regions from RNA transcripts. During a first-round RT-PCR of the TCR CDR3, the HTBI primer set was used. TCRdb re-analysed the multiplex PCR reads in MiXCR, keeping a single row per CDR3 protein. The sample has hundreds of thousands of distinct CDR3 sequences; around 21% are singletons. Sequenced: blood. Every receptor here comes from a man younger than 40 with Graves' ophthalmopathy.

This rearrangement joins TRBV24-1 to TRBJ2-3, with 12 bases lining up with TRBD2. From germline, CDR1 is KGHDR and CDR2 SFDVKD. The CDR3 totals 18 residues. V gave up 6 bases and J gave up 4 bases; unmatched junction bases: 13. CDR3 nucleotides: TGTGCCACCAGTTTGGGGGCTAGCGGGAGGGCCGGAGCAGATACGCAGTATTTT. It specifies CATSLGASGRAGADTQYF.

V gene TRBV6-1 combines with J gene TRBJ1-1; D remains ambiguous. The CDR3 consists of 13 residues. Germline V CDR1 and CDR2: MNHNS, SASEGT. Trimming took 7 bases from V and 0 from J, leaving 9 bases between them. The CDR3 nucleotides are TGTGCCAGCACCCCAGGTATGAACACTGAAGCTTTCTTT. Protein product: CASTPGMNTEAFF.

In its sample, this clonotype was seen once. The chain links TRBV27 to TRBJ2-7; a possible D gene is TRBD2 (6 bases). Germline CDR1 MNHEY, CDR2 SMNVEV (reference sequence). Trimming stripped 2 bases from V and 5 bases from J, with 16 bases between. This CDR3 has 15 amino acids. This CDR3 reads CASSLEAAGRNEQYF. In nucleotides, the CDR3 is TGTGCCAGCAGTTTAGAGGCTGCGGGGCGGAACGAGCAGTACTTC.

This chain uses TRBV30 with TRBJ1-1, with unresolved D. Germline lookup yields CDR1 GTSNPN and CDR2 SVGIG (reference sequence). CDR3 length equals 14 residues. V shed 3 bases and J shed 0 bases, with 11 bases lying between them. This CDR3 reads CAWRLPRLNTEAFF. The CDR3 DNA follows: TGTGCCTGGAGGTTACCTCGGCTGAACACTGAAGCTTTCTTT.

This clonotype was picked up many times. V and J are TRBV25-1 and TRBJ2-5, with D maybe TRBD2 (6 bases). Germline V gene sequence: CDR1 MGHDK, CDR2 SYGVNS. This CDR3 is built from 14 residues. V was cut by 1 base and J by 3 bases, with 9 bases left in between. The CDR3 sequence: CASSEFGGEETQYF. Written as DNA, the CDR3 is TGTGCCAGCAGTGAATTCGGCGGGGAAGAGACCCAGTACTTC.

This clonotype was seen ten or more times. The chain is built from TRBV28 and TRBJ2-1, with 9 bases that match TRBD1. Per the germline V gene, CDR1 is MDHEN and CDR2 is SYDVKM. The CDR3 sequence is 13 residues long. V shed 6 bases and J 9 bases; nucleotides not matched to a gene: 6. CDR3 amino acids: CASSPGQGIEQFF. The CDR3, as DNA: TGTGCCAGCAGCCCGGGACAGGGTATTGAGCAGTTCTTC.

This clonotype was counted a few times. The rearrangement joins TRBV12-5 to TRBJ1-2; perhaps TRBD1 as D (5 bases). V lost 5 bases and J 7 bases, leaving 14 bases between the germline ends. Germline V CDR1 and CDR2: LGHNT, FRNRAP. The CDR3 runs to 13 residues. The CDR3 DNA follows: TGTGCTAGTGGTGGCGGGACGACGGCTGGCTACACCTTC. As protein: CASGGGTTAGYTF.

DNA for the CDR3: TGCAGCGTTGTTGGGAGGTTCACTGAAGCTTTCTTT. Its protein is CSVVGRFTEAFF. The V call is TRBV29-1, the J call TRBJ1-1; D not resolved. Per germline, CDR1 SQVTM and CDR2 ANQGSEA. This CDR3 is built from 12 residues. V lost 4 bases and J lost 4, with 10 bases in between. The variable domain in full, with the rest retrieved from reference TRBV29-1 and TRBJ1-1, is SAVISQKPSRDICQRGTSLTIQCQVDSQVTMMFWYRQQPGQSLTLIATANQGSEATYESGFVIDKFPISRPNLTFSTLTVSNMSPEDSSIYLCSVVGRFTEAFFGQGTRLTVV.

This clonotype has a count of ten or more. The chain employs TRBV30 and TRBJ1-4; D possibly corresponds to TRBD1 (6 bases). Germline V gives CDR1 GTSNPN, CDR2 SVGIG (reference sequence). This CDR3 region has 16 residues. V was pared by 3 bases and J by 0 bases, with 14 bases between. The CDR3 nucleotides are TGTGCCTGGAGGGACCGGGACACCGCAACTAATGAAAAACTGTTTTTT. It is translated as CAWRDRDTATNEKLFF.

This clonotype has more than one count but fewer than ten. This chain links TRBV5-6 with TRBJ2-2; 9 bases are shared with TRBD1. V lost 5 bases and J lost 5; bases outside the gene matches: 4. This CDR3 has 14 residues. Germline V gene sequence: CDR1 SGHDT, CDR2 YYEEEE. The CDR3 loop is CASRGQGLTGELFF. The CDR3 nucleotides are TGTGCCAGCAGGGGACAGGGTCTGACCGGGGAGCTGTTTTTT.

The chain combines TRBV28 with TRBJ1-2; D is uncertain. This CDR3 has 14 amino acids. V shed 6 bases and J shed 4 bases, with 15 bases lying between them. The germline CDR1 and CDR2 sequences are MDHEN and SYDVKM. This CDR3 is CASSIAEVGYGYTF. CDR3 DNA sequence: TGTGCCAGCAGCATCGCGGAGGTGGGCTATGGCTACACCTTC.

V and J are TRBV28 and TRBJ2-7, with D maybe TRBD2 (6 bases). Germline values: CDR1 MDHEN, CDR2 SYDVKM. V lost 2 bases, J lost 5 bases, and 10 bases lay in between. CDR3 size: 13 residues. CDR3 nucleotide sequence: TGTGCCAGCAGTTTAGGAGGGGCTGACGAGCAGTACTTC. This encodes CASSLGGADEQYF. Full variable domain (outside the CDR3, taken from reference TRBV28 and TRBJ2-7): DVKVTQSSRYLVKRTGEKVFLECVQDMDHENMFWYRQDPGLGLRLIYFSYDVKMKEKGDIPEGYSVSREKKERFSLILESASTNQTSMYLCASSLGGADEQYFGPGTRLTVT.

The rearrangement uses TRBV25-1 and TRBJ1-1; D call uncertain. This CDR3 has 16 residues. The germline gives CDR1 MGHDK, CDR2 SYGVNS. Trimming left V 3 bases short and J 3 bases short, with 17 bases between. The CDR3 spells CASSDEVEQGYTEAFF. CDR3 DNA sequence: TGTGCCAGCAGTGATGAGGTAGAACAAGGATACACTGAAGCTTTCTTT.

This clonotype was seen many times. CDR3 sequence (DNA): TGTGCCAGCAGCCTACTACAGCCTCCGAACGAGCAGTACTTC. It translates to CASSLLQPPNEQYF. The chain carries TRBV5-5 and TRBJ2-7; unclear D gene. The CDR3 has 14 amino acids. CDR1 and CDR2 (germline): SGHKS, YYEKEE (reference sequence). Trimming pared 4 bases from V and 5 bases from J, leaving 16 bases between. Combining the CDR3 with reference TRBV5-5 and TRBJ2-7 gives the whole variable domain DAGVTQSPTHLIKTRGQQVTLRCSPISGHKSVSWYQQVLGQGPQFIFQYYEKEERGRGNFPDRFSARQFPNYSSELNVNALLLGDSALYLCASSLLQPPNEQYFGPGTRLTVT.

This clonotype was detected only a few times. The chain couples TRBV6-1 to TRBJ1-5; D is ambiguous. The CDR3 contains 14 residues. Germline V gene sequence: CDR1 MNHNS, CDR2 SASEGT. The V end lost 5 bases, the J end lost 1 base, and 9 bases lay between the germline ends. CDR3 bases: TGTGCCAGCAGTTTATCACAGAGCAATCAGCCCCAGCATTTT. Its protein is CASSLSQSNQPQHF.

Only a few counts were recorded for this clonotype. The chain uses TRBV27 and TRBJ1-5; D unresolved. This CDR3 contains 15 residues. Per germline, CDR1 MNHEY and CDR2 SMNVEV (reference sequence). The CDR3 nucleotides read TGTGCAAGCCGAGTGGCACAGTATAGCAATCAGCCCCAGCATTTT. Translating it yields CASRVAQYSNQPQHF.

This clonotype was seen a handful of times. The chain employs TRBV11-2 and TRBJ2-7; 10 bases map to TRBD1. This CDR3 contains 15 residues. V shed 5 bases, J shed 2 bases, and the junction held 6 bases outside the gene matches. Germline CDR1 and CDR2: SGHAT and FQNNGV. CDR3 DNA sequence: TGTGCCAGCAGCCCTAGGGGACAGGGGCCCTACGAGCAGTACTTC. This encodes CASSPRGQGPYEQYF. Using reference TRBV11-2 and TRBJ2-7 for the parts outside the CDR3, the full variable domain is EAGVAQSPRYKIIEKRQSVAFWCNPISGHATLYWYQQILGQGPKLLIQFQNNGVVDDSQLPKDRFSAERLKGVDSTLKIQPAKLEDSAVYLCASSPRGQGPYEQYFGPGTRLTVT.

There are many counts of this clonotype. V usage is TRBV30 and J usage is TRBJ2-7; no firm D call. Germline CDR1 reads GTSNPN; CDR2 reads SVGIG (reference sequence). This CDR3 comprises 12 residues. V shed 2 bases and J shed 2 bases, with 7 bases lying between them. The CDR3 nucleotides read TGTGCCTGGAGTTCGACACCCTACGAGCAGTACTTC. Amino acid sequence: CAWSSTPYEQYF.